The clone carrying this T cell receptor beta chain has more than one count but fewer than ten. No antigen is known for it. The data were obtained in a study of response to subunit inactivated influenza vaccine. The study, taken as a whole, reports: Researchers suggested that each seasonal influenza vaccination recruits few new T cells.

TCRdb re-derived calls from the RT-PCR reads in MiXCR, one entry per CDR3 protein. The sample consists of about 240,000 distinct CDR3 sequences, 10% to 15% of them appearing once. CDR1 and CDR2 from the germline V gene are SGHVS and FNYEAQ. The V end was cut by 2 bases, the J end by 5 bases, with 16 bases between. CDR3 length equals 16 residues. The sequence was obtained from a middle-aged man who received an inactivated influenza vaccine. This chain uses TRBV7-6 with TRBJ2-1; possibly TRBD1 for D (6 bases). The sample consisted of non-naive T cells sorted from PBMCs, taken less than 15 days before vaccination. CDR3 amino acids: CASSLSGPRGNNEQFF. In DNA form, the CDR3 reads TGTGCCAGCAGCTTATCGGGGCCCAGGGGCAACAATGAGCAGTTCTTC.